Listed below are T cell receptor beta chains from one sample, sequenced in a study of cytomegalovirus exposure and HLA in healthy donors. Method: immunoSEQ multiplex PCR; TCRdb's copy keeps in-frame clones and lacks some. The sample holds 200,000 to 250,000 clones; roughly 70% are singletons and the top ten take under 2%. Sequencing was performed on PBMCs. All receptors come from a woman aged 25 to 39 in good health and CMV-seronegative. The CDR3 runs from the conserved cysteine through the conserved F or W. Each record gives: D gene, J gene, CDR3 length, V gene, clone size, CDR3 DNA, CDR3 protein. A D gene is named only where the DNA matches it firmly. Size values are once, few and many counts, or a class for expanded clones, and some rows have none.

TRBD1,TRBJ1-4,13,TRBV27,NA,TGTGCCACCCGAATGACAGGGACTGAAAAACTGTTTTTT,CATRMTGTEKLFF
TRBD2,TRBJ2-7,16,TRBV9,NA,TGTGCCAGCAGCGTAGAGGGGGCGGGAGGGTCCTACGAGCAGTACTTC,CASSVEGAGGSYEQYF
TRBD1,TRBJ1-5,14,TRBV6-5,NA,TGTGCCAGCACCAACACAGGGGGCGGTCAGCCCCAGCATTTT,CASTNTGGGQPQHF
NA,TRBJ2-2,14,TRBV9,few,TGTGCCAGCAGCGTAGGGTCCCGAGTCGGGGAGCTGTTTTTT,CASSVGSRVGELFF
TRBD2,TRBJ2-1,13,TRBV29-1,NA,TGCAGCGTTGAAGAGGGCGGGGGTGATGAGCAGTTCTTC,CSVEEGGGDEQFF
NA,TRBJ1-2,13,TRBV30,NA,TGTGCCTGGAGTGCCCTCAGGGGCGGGGGCTACACCTTC,CAWSALRGGGYTF
TRBD2,TRBJ2-1,14,TRBV30,NA,TGTGCCTGGGCGGGACTAGCGGGAGTGGATGAGCAGTTCTTC,CAWAGLAGVDEQFF
TRBD1,TRBJ2-5,16,TRBV18,NA,TGTGCCAGCTCACCACCAACCGGGACAGCGCATCTTGAGCAGTACTTC,CASSPPTGTAHLEQYF
TRBD1,TRBJ2-7,13,TRBV13,once,TGTGCCAGCAGCTTGGAGACAGGGGGGGAGCAGTACTTC,CASSLETGGEQYF
NA,TRBJ1-5,15,TRBV19,NA,TGTGTCAGTAGTATAGATCTAGGTAGCAATCAGCCCCAGCATTTT,CVSSIDLGSNQPQHF
NA,TRBJ1-2,14,TRBV10-3,NA,TGTGCCACTAACAGGGAGGGTGTCTACTATGGCTACACCTTC,CATNREGVYYGYTF
NA,TRBJ2-3,13,TRBV7-9,NA,TGTGCCAGCAGCCCACCAAAGAGGGATACGCAGTATTTT,CASSPPKRDTQYF
NA,TRBJ1-1,13,TRBV6-5,few,TGTGCCAGCAGTTACGCAGGGAACACTGAAGCTTTCTTT,CASSYAGNTEAFF
TRBD2,TRBJ2-5,15,TRBV2,few,TGTGCCAGCAGTGTGGCGGGGGGGCAGAGAGAGACCCAGTACTTC,CASSVAGGQRETQYF
NA,TRBJ1-1,13,TRBV10-2,NA,TGCGCCAGCATGAATCAGGGGTGGACTGAAGCTTTCTTT,CASMNQGWTEAFF
NA,TRBJ1-5,14,TRBV2,once,TGTGCCAGCAGTTCGGGTGGGGGCGATCAGCCCCAGCATTTT,CASSSGGGDQPQHF
TRBD1,TRBJ1-5,13,TRBV27,NA,TGTGCCAGCAGAACAGGGGGCAATCAGCCCCAGCATTTT,CASRTGGNQPQHF
NA,TRBJ2-3,15,TRBV5-1,NA,TGCGCCAGCAGCCGCACCGGGACCGGGGGAGATACGCAGTATTTT,CASSRTGTGGDTQYF
TRBD1,TRBJ2-7,14,TRBV14,once,TGTGCCAGCAGCCACAGGGGGCTGGTCTACGAGCAGTACTTC,CASSHRGLVYEQYF
TRBD1,TRBJ1-1,17,TRBV9,NA,TGTGCCAGCAGCCCCACGACAGGGGTACGCTTGGGCACTGAAGCTTTCTTT,CASSPTTGVRLGTEAFF
NA,TRBJ1-1,14,TRBV6-1,NA,TGTGCCAGCAGTGAACAGGGCTTGAACACTGAAGCTTTCTTT,CASSEQGLNTEAFF
TRBD1,TRBJ1-2,16,TRBV19,NA,TGTGCCAGTAGCATTTCATCACAGGGGAATCGGTATGGCTACACCTTC,CASSISSQGNRYGYTF
NA,TRBJ1-1,16,TRBV5-1,NA,TGCGCCAGCAGCCCCATTTCCAGGGGCTCCAACACTGAAGCTTTCTTT,CASSPISRGSNTEAFF
NA,TRBJ2-1,16,TRBV11-3,NA,TGTGCCAGCAGCTCCCTCTTACAGCCTAATTGGAATGAGCAGTTCTTC,CASSSLLQPNWNEQFF
NA,TRBJ2-7,14,TRBV2,NA,TGTGCCAGCAGTGATCCAGGTGGCGACTACGAGCAGTACTTC,CASSDPGGDYEQYF
TRBD1,TRBJ1-1,15,TRBV9,NA,TGTGCCAGCAGCGTAGCAGGGGGACGGGACACTGAAGCTTTCTTT,CASSVAGGRDTEAFF
NA,TRBJ1-1,13,TRBV27,NA,TGTGCCAGCAGTTTTTCGGGGAACACTGAAGCTTTCTTT,CASSFSGNTEAFF
NA,TRBJ2-2,13,TRBV5-4,NA,TGTGCCAGCAGCCCTGCCGGGACCGGGGAGCTGTTTTTT,CASSPAGTGELFF
TRBD1,TRBJ1-1,14,TRBV5-1,NA,TGCGCCAGCAGCCGGGAAGACAGGGACACTGAAGCTTTCTTT,CASSREDRDTEAFF
TRBD1,TRBJ1-4,14,TRBV7-6,NA,TGTGCCAGCAGCTTGCAGGGGGCGAGGGAAAAACTGTTTTTT,CASSLQGAREKLFF
TRBD2,TRBJ2-3,16,TRBV2,NA,TGTGCCAGCAGTGAAGGGGCTAGCGGGGGGTCAGATACGCAGTATTTT,CASSEGASGGSDTQYF
NA,TRBJ2-2,12,TRBV29-1,NA,TGCAGCGTTGTAAAGAACACCGGGGAGCTGTTTTTT,CSVVKNTGELFF
TRBD1,TRBJ2-5,10,TRBV6-1,NA,TGTGCCAGCAGAAGGGACAGGGAGTACTTC,CASRRDREYF
NA,TRBJ1-5,15,TRBV6-1,NA,TGTGCCAGCAGTCTAGACAGAGGAGGCAATCAGCCCCAGCATTTT,CASSLDRGGNQPQHF
NA,TRBJ2-7,15,TRBV27,NA,TGTGCCAGCAGTTTGGCCTCGCCACCCTCCTACGAGCAGTACTTC,CASSLASPPSYEQYF
NA,TRBJ2-1,13,TRBV21-1,NA,TGTGCCATCTGGGGGGGCCCCGTTTTGGGGCAGTTCTTC,CAIWGGPVLGQFF
TRBD2,TRBJ2-1,14,TRBV7-6,NA,TGTGCCAGCGGCTCGGGACTAGCGGGAGATGAGCAGTTCTTC,CASGSGLAGDEQFF
TRBD2,TRBJ2-1,16,TRBV19,few,TGTGCCAGTAGTATTAGAGCGACTAGCGGCTGGAATGAGCAGTTCTTC,CASSIRATSGWNEQFF
TRBD2,TRBJ2-3,15,TRBV5-8,once,TGTGCCAGCAGCGCCCTAGCGGTGGCCACAGATACGCAGTATTTT,CASSALAVATDTQYF
TRBD2,TRBJ2-3,15,TRBV5-1,few,TGCGCCAGCAGGAATAGCGGGGTCGGCGGGGATACGCAGTATTTT,CASRNSGVGGDTQYF
TRBD1,TRBJ2-7,14,TRBV18,NA,TGTGCCAGCTCATCCCGGGACAGGGCCCACGAGCAGTACTTC,CASSSRDRAHEQYF
NA,TRBJ2-7,18,TRBV5-1,NA,TGCGCCAGCAGCTTGTGGGTCCCCAGGGGACTAAATTCCTACGAGCAGTACTTC,CASSLWVPRGLNSYEQYF
NA,TRBJ2-2,17,TRBV18,NA,TGTGCCAGCTCACACGCTCTAGGGGGATCGAACACCGGGGAGCTGTTTTTT,CASSHALGGSNTGELFF
NA,TRBJ2-7,13,TRBV2,many,TGTGCCAGCAGTTTGACTAGTTCTTCCGAGCAGTACTTC,CASSLTSSSEQYF
TRBD2,TRBJ2-5,17,TRBV11-2,NA,TGTGCCAGCAGCTTAGGGCTTAGGACTAGCGGGGAAGAGACCCAGTACTTC,CASSLGLRTSGEETQYF
NA,TRBJ2-2,12,TRBV9,once,TGTGCCAGCAGCGTAGGTAACGGGGAGCTGTTTTTT,CASSVGNGELFF
TRBD1,TRBJ2-2,14,TRBV10-3,once,TGTGCCATCAGTGAATCAGGGGGCGGCGGGGAGCTGTTTTTT,CAISESGGGGELFF
NA,TRBJ1-2,13,TRBV7-8,NA,TGTGCCAGCAGCCGGACTGAGAACTATGGCTACACCTTC,CASSRTENYGYTF
TRBD2,TRBJ2-1,13,TRBV9,NA,TGTGCCAGCACGGGAGGGGGGGGCGAGGAGCAGTTCTTC,CASTGGGGEEQFF
NA,TRBJ1-4,19,TRBV15,few,TGTGCCACCAGCAGAGAACCTCCCCCGGGCCCTGGAGGTGGTGAAAAACTGTTTTTT,CATSREPPPGPGGGEKLFF
TRBD2,TRBJ2-3,15,TRBV7-3,NA,TGTGCCAGCAGCTTACTAGCGGGCAGCACAGATACGCAGTATTTT,CASSLLAGSTDTQYF
NA,TRBJ1-6,15,TRBV19,NA,TGTGCCAGTAGTATAGAGGGGCAGGGAGGTTCACCCCTCCACTTT,CASSIEGQGGSPLHF
TRBD1,TRBJ1-1,13,TRBV29-1,NA,TGCAGCGTTAACAGGGGATTAGCCACTGAAGCTTTCTTT,CSVNRGLATEAFF
NA,TRBJ1-1,16,TRBV4-2,NA,TGTGCCAGCAGCCAAGAACCCCGGGGGAAGAACACTGAAGCTTTCTTT,CASSQEPRGKNTEAFF
NA,TRBJ2-1,13,TRBV10-2,NA,TGCGCCAGCGGGGAGCTCTCCTACAATGAGCAGTTCTTC,CASGELSYNEQFF
NA,TRBJ1-1,13,TRBV7-8,NA,TGTGCCAGCAGAAAACAAGTGAACACTGAAGCTTTCTTT,CASRKQVNTEAFF
NA,TRBJ1-6,13,TRBV19,few,TGTGCCAGTAGTGTAGACAGCGATTCACCCCTCCACTTT,CASSVDSDSPLHF
TRBD1,TRBJ1-2,16,TRBV19,few,TGTGCCAGTAGTATACGGGACAGGGGGTACAACTATGGCTACACCTTC,CASSIRDRGYNYGYTF
TRBD2,TRBJ2-5,16,TRBV7-9,NA,TGTTCCAGCAGCTATAGCGGGAGGCCGCCGGAAGAGACCCAGTACTTC,CSSSYSGRPPEETQYF
TRBD1,TRBJ1-3,18,TRBV27,NA,TGTGCCAGCAGCCCACGGGACAGGGAATTAAGCTCTGGAAACACCATATATTTT,CASSPRDRELSSGNTIYF